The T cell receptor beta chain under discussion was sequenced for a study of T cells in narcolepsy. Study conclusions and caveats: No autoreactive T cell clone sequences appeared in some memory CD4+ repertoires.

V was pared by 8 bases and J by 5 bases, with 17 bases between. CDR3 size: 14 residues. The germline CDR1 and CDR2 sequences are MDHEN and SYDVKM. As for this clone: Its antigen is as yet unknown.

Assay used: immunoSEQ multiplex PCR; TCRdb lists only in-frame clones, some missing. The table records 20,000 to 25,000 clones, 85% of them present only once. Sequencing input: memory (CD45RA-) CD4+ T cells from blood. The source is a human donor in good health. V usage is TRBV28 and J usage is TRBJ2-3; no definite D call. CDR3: CASGPLRRGDTQYF. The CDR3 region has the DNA TGTGCCAGCGGCCCCCTGAGGAGAGGAGATACGCAGTATTTT.